The 17 T cell receptor beta chains below were found in one sample sequenced in a study of beta chain features in type 1 diabetes. General study points: TCRB CDR3 length was moderately but significantly reduced in all four CD4+ subsets of Type 1 diabetes patients.

The sequenced template was cDNA made from the entire isolated RNA. The protocol was immunoSEQ multiplex PCR, while the TCRdb copy is restricted to in-frame clones and leaves out a portion. This table holds around 690,000 clones, around 12% found once. Their recognized antigens are unknown. Sequenced: naive CD4+ T cells from blood. The receptors were gathered from a man aged 30 to 45 with type 1 diabetes.

This chain joins TRBV7-7 and TRBJ2-5, with 7 bases identical to TRBD2. Losses at the gene ends were 1 base for V and 1 base for J; bases not matched to a gene: 3. The CDR3 runs 15 residues. Germline CDR1 is SSHAT and CDR2 is FNYEAQ (reference sequence). As DNA, the CDR3 is TGTGCCAGCAGCTTAGTAGGCGGGGGCCAAGAGACCCAGTACTTC. Amino acids: CASSLVGGGQETQYF.

In regard to this clone: Relative to the germline gene, one junction end is altered; a read error may explain this. The chain links TRBV28 to TRBJ2-7, with 7 positions matching TRBD1. The length of the CDR3 is 14 residues. Per germline, CDR1 MDHEN and CDR2 SYDVKM. This chain's CDR3 is CASTLGDSSYEQYF. The CDR3 region has the DNA TGTGCCAGCACTTTAGGGGACAGCTCCTACGAGCAGTACTTC.

This clone was seen only a few times. The chain recombines TRBV7-9 with TRBJ2-5; D unresolved. Trimming pared 3 bases from V and 5 bases from J, leaving 16 bases between. This CDR3 has 15 amino acids. CDR1 and CDR2 (germline): SEHNR, FQNEAQ (reference sequence). The CDR3 spells CASSLNTGFYETQYF. CDR3 nucleotide sequence: TGTGCCAGCAGCTTGAATACTGGATTTTACGAGACCCAGTACTTC.

The genes are TRBV6-5 and TRBJ2-7; D perhaps matches TRBD1 (5 bases). V was shortened by 2 bases and J by 4 bases, with 15 bases between the two germline ends. The length of the CDR3 is 15 residues. In germline, CDR1 is MNHEY, CDR2 SVGAGI. CDR3 residues: CASSYEQANLYEQYF. The DNA for the CDR3 is TGTGCCAGCAGTTACGAACAGGCGAATCTATACGAGCAGTACTTC.

V is TRBV7-2 and J is TRBJ2-1; perhaps TRBD2 as D (5 bases). CDR1 and CDR2 (germline): SGHTA, FQGNSA. The CDR3 loop spans 16 amino acids. V lost 0 bases and J 1 base, leaving 10 bases between the germline ends. The CDR3 region is CASSLAVGVSYNEQFF. DNA for the CDR3: TGTGCCAGCAGCTTAGCGGTCGGGGTTTCCTACAATGAGCAGTTCTTC.

The rearrangement joins TRBV18 to TRBJ2-5; tentatively, D is TRBD1 or TRBD2 (6 bases each). The CDR3 length is 13 residues. V was pared by 3 bases and J by 4 bases, with 9 bases between. Germline-derived CDR1 and CDR2 are KGHSH and LQKENI. DNA for the CDR3: TGTGCCAGCTCACCGAGGGGGGCAGAGACCCAGTACTTC. Amino acid sequence: CASSPRGAETQYF.

This clone was detected only a few times. The rearrangement uses TRBV29-1 and TRBJ2-7; 9 bases line up with TRBD1. J lost 0 bases, V lost 5 bases, and 14 bases had no gene match. CDR1 is SQVTM, CDR2 ANQGSEA, per germline. The CDR3 is 17 amino acids. The CDR3 DNA reads TGCAGCGTTAGAGCCGGGACAGGGACTTACACCTCCTACGAGCAGTACTTC. This gives the protein CSVRAGTGTYTSYEQYF.

This clone occurred a few times. The chain links TRBV2 to TRBJ1-2, with TRBD1 as a possible D gene (6 bases). The CDR3 covers 12 residues. CDR1 and CDR2 from the germline V gene are SNHLY and FYNNEI. V gave up 7 bases and J gave up 7 bases, with 13 bases separating them. The CDR3 region has the DNA TGTGCCAGCATCGGGGGCGCAAGTGGCTACACCTTC. Its translation: CASIGGASGYTF.

This clone was recorded a few times. This rearrangement joins TRBV9 to TRBJ2-3, with D unclear. V gave up 9 bases and J gave up 4 bases, with 21 bases separating them. The CDR3 loop spans 15 amino acids. The germline gives CDR1 SGDLS, CDR2 YYNGEE. CDR3 residues: CATSSGGALADTQYF. The CDR3 region has the DNA TGTGCCACCTCAAGTGGCGGAGCCCTGGCAGATACGCAGTATTTT.

V usage is TRBV7-2 and J usage is TRBJ1-5, with a possible D match to TRBD1 (6 bases). CDR3 length: 14 residues. Trimming pared 0 bases from V and 7 bases from J, leaving 10 bases between. Germline V gene lookup returns CDR1 SGHTA and CDR2 FQGNSA. The CDR3 DNA reads TGTGCCAGCAGCTTAGCAGGGGGTTGGCAGCCCCAGCATTTT. This translates into CASSLAGGWQPQHF.

This clone was found a few times. The chain uses TRBV28 and TRBJ2-6; D gene unclear. V shed 8 bases and J shed 0 bases, with 14 bases lying between them. This CDR3 comprises 16 residues. CDR1 is MDHEN and CDR2 is SYDVKM in the germline V gene. The CDR3 spells CASSQMASSGANVLTF. The CDR3 coding sequence is TGTGCCAGCTCGCAAATGGCCTCCTCTGGGGCCAACGTCCTGACTTTC.

The table lists this clone with a few counts. For the CDR3, the DNA is TGCGCCAGCAGCCCTGGGGTCTTTCGAGCTAACTATGGCTACACCTTC. Protein: CASSPGVFRANYGYTF. This chain links TRBV4-3 with TRBJ1-2; D unresolved. Germline CDR1 is LGHNA and CDR2 is YSLEER. CDR3 size: 16 residues. V lost 4 bases, J lost 0 bases, and 15 bases lay in between.

The chain carries TRBV30 and TRBJ1-2; D is possibly TRBD1 (6 bases). This CDR3 region has 14 residues. V dropped 2 bases and J dropped 4 bases, with 14 bases sitting between them. The germline V gene has CDR1 GTSNPN and CDR2 SVGIG (reference sequence). The CDR3 is CAWSRAGVPYGYTF. The CDR3 nucleotides read TGTGCCTGGAGTAGGGCAGGGGTTCCCTATGGCTACACCTTC.

Remarks on this clone: Other DNA sequences within the sample encode an identical CDR3. The CDR3 loop reads CASSSTENYGYTF. In DNA form, the CDR3 reads TGTGCCAGCAGCTCGACAGAGAACTATGGCTACACCTTC. V gene TRBV7-9 combines with J gene TRBJ1-2; possible D gene TRBD1, 5 bases. V was cut by 4 bases and J by 2 bases, with 8 bases left in between. The CDR3 has 13 amino acids. Germline V lookup: CDR1 SEHNR, CDR2 FQNEAQ (reference sequence).

The rearrangement uses TRBV5-1 and TRBJ1-5; maybe TRBD1 (6 bases). V was pared by 0 bases and J by 4 bases, with 11 bases between. The germline V gene has CDR1 SGHRS and CDR2 YFSETQ. The CDR3 spans 15 residues. The CDR3 region is CASSLAGGQNQPQHF. CDR3 bases: TGCGCCAGCAGCTTGGCCGGTGGACAGAATCAGCCCCAGCATTTT.

This clone was observed a few times. In the same sample, other DNA sequences code for this CDR3. This chain joins TRBV9 and TRBJ1-6, with D hard to call. The germline V and J ends were trimmed by 5 bases and 0 bases, with 6 bases remaining between them. Germline V gives CDR1 SGDLS, CDR2 YYNGEE. This CDR3 is 14 amino acids long. For the CDR3, the DNA is TGTGCCAGCAGTGCCCTCTCCTATAATTCACCCCTCCACTTT. It translates to CASSALSYNSPLHF.

This clone was seen a handful of times. This sequence joins TRBV7-2 and TRBJ1-5; D not resolved. Germline values: CDR1 SGHTA, CDR2 FQGNSA. V was trimmed by 3 bases and J by 0 bases, leaving 9 bases between them. CDR3 size: 15 residues. CDR3 bases: TGTGCCAGCAGCTTCCTGAGAGATAGCAATCAGCCCCAGCATTTT. Protein sequence: CASSFLRDSNQPQHF.